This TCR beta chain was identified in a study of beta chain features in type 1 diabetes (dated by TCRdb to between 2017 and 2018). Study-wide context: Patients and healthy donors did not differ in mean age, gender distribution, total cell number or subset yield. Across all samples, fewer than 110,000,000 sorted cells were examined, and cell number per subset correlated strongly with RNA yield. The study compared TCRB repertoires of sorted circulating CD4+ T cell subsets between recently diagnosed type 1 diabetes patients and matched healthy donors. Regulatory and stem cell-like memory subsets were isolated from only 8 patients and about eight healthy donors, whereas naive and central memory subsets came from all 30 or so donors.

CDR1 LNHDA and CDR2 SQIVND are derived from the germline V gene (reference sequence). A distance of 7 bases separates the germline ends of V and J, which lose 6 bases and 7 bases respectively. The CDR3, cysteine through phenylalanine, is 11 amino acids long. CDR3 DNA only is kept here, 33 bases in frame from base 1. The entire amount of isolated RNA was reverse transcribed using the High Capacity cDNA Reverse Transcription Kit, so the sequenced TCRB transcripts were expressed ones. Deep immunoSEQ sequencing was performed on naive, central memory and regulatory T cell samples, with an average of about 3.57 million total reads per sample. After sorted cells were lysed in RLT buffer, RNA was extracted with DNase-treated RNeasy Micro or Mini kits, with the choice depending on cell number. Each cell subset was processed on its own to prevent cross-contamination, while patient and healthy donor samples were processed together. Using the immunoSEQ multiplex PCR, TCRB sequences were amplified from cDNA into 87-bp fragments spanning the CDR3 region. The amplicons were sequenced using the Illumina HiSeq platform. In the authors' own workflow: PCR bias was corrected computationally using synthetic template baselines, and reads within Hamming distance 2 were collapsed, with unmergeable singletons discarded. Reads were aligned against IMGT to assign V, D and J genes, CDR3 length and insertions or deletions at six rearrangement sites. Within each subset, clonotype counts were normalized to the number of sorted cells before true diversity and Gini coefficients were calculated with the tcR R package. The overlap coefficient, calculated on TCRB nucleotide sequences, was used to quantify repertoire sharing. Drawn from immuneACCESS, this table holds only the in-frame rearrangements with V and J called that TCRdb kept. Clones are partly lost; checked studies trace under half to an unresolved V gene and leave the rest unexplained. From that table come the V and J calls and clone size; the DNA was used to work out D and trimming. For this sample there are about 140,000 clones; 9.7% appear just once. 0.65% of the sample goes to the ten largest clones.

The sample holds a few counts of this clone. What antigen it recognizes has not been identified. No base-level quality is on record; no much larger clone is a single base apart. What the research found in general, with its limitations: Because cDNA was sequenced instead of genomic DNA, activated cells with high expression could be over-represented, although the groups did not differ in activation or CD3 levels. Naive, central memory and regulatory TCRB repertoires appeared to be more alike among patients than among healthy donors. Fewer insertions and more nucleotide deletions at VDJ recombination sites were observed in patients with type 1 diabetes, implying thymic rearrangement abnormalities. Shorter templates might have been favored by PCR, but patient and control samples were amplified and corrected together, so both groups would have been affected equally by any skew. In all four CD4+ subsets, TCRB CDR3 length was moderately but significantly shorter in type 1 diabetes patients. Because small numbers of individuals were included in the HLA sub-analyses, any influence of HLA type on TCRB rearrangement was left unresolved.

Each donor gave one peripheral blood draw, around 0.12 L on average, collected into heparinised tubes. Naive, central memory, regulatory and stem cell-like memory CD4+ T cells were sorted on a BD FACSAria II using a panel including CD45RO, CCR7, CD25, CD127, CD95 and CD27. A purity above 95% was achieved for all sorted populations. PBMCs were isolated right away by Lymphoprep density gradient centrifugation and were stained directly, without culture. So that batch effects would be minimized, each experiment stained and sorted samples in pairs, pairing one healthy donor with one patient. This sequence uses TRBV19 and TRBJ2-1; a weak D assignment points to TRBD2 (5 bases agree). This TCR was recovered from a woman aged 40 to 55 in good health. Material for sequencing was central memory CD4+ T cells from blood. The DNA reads TGTGCCAGTAGCCAGCGGAATGAGCAGTTCTTC. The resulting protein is CASSQRNEQFF.